These 20 T cell receptor beta chains were sequenced from one sample in a study of blood T cell repertoires in COVID-19. Sequencing used immunoSEQ multiplex PCR; TCRdb keeps in-frame clones, though not all of them. The repertoire has under 350,000 clones, over 85% of them found once; the top ten carry roughly 1.9%. The sample consisted of peripheral blood. The receptors were gathered from a woman in her 30s with COVID-19, enrolled during active disease.

The genes are TRBV19 and TRBJ1-5; maybe TRBD1 (5 bases). Germline lookup yields CDR1 LNHDA and CDR2 SQIVND (reference sequence). V lost 3 bases, J lost 3 bases, and 12 bases lay in between. There are 15 residues in the CDR3. CDR3 nucleotides: TGTGCCAGTAGTATCTCCGGGGGTCTCAATCAGCCCCAGCATTTT. Amino acid sequence: CASSISGGLNQPQHF.

The gene calls are TRBV5-1 and TRBJ1-2; perhaps TRBD1 as D (6 bases). CDR1 SGHRS and CDR2 YFSETQ come from the germline V gene. Trimming removed 4 bases from V and 1 base from J, with 11 bases in between. The CDR3 extends over 14 amino acids. The CDR3 DNA reads TGCGCCAGCAGCCAAAACAGGGATAACTATGGCTACACCTTC. It specifies CASSQNRDNYGYTF.

This clone has only one observation. This chain links TRBV6-5 with TRBJ2-5; 9 positions match TRBD2. This CDR3 spans 13 amino acids. Trimming cost V 6 bases and J 4 bases; bases outside gene matches: 3. Germline V gives CDR1 MNHEY, CDR2 SVGAGI. CDR3 DNA sequence: TGTGCCAGCAGATATAGCGGGGGAGAGACCCAGTACTTC. Encoded protein: CASRYSGGETQYF.

The chain recombines TRBV18 with TRBJ1-3; possible D gene TRBD1, 5 bases. The CDR3 has 17 residues. Germline V gene data show CDR1 as KGHSH and CDR2 as LQKENI. Trimming took off 4 bases at V and 0 bases at J, with 16 bases between the two ends. CDR3 sequence reads: CASSLSPGHYSGNTIYF. DNA of the CDR3: TGTGCCAGCTCACTTTCCCCCGGACACTACTCTGGAAACACCATATATTTT.

This sequence joins TRBV7-9 and TRBJ1-2, with 8 positions matching TRBD1. The germline V gene encodes CDR1 SEHNR and CDR2 FQNEAQ (reference sequence). The CDR3 is made up of 15 amino acids. Losses at the gene ends were 3 bases for V and 4 bases for J; bases not matched to a gene: 7. The CDR3 loop reads CASSFAGQGGYGYTF. CDR3 DNA sequence: TGTGCCAGCAGCTTTGCAGGACAGGGCGGCTATGGCTACACCTTC. Based on the CDR3 plus reference TRBV7-9 and TRBJ1-2, the full variable domain is DTGVSQNPRHKITKRGQNVTFRCDPISEHNRLYWYRQTLGQGPEFLTYFQNEAQLEKSRLLSDRFSAERPKGSFSTLEIQRTEQGDSAMYLCASSFAGQGGYGYTFGSGTRLTVV.

The V and J genes are TRBV6-1 and TRBJ2-1, with 10 positions matching TRBD1. V gave up 3 bases and J gave up 4 bases; unmatched junction bases: 3. The length of the CDR3 is 15 residues. Germline CDR1 is MNHNS and CDR2 is SASEGT. CDR3 sequence reads: CASSEPGQGYNEQFF. The CDR3 DNA reads TGTGCCAGCAGTGAGCCGGGACAGGGGTACAATGAGCAGTTCTTC.

The CDR3 nucleotides are TGTGCCAGCAGCTTGGGACTAGCGGGGGCCAACACCGGGGAGCTGTTTTTT. This encodes CASSLGLAGANTGELFF. This chain links TRBV5-4 with TRBJ2-2; TRBD2 agrees at 12 bases. The V gene's germline CDR1 is SGHNT and CDR2 YYREEE (reference sequence). This CDR3 has 17 residues. Trimming took 0 bases from V and 2 from J; bases not matched to a gene: 2. The entire variable domain, with the rest obtained from reference TRBV5-4 and TRBJ2-2, is as follows: ETGVTQSPTHLIKTRGQQVTLRCSSQSGHNTVSWYQQALGQGPQFIFQYYREEENGRGNFPPRFSGLQFPNYSSELNVNALELDDSALYLCASSLGLAGANTGELFFGEGSRLTVL.

The gene calls are TRBV5-4 and TRBJ2-6; maybe TRBD2 (5 bases). The CDR3 has 15 amino acids. The ends were cut back, 0 bases at V and 2 bases at J, with 6 bases in the middle. Germline assignment: CDR1 SGHNT and CDR2 YYREEE (reference sequence). The CDR3: CASSLAGAGANVLTF. CDR3 bases: TGTGCCAGCAGCTTGGCCGGGGCTGGGGCCAACGTCCTGACTTTC.

The chain carries TRBV6-6 and TRBJ1-1; D not resolved. The V end was cut by 0 bases, the J end by 4 bases, with 12 bases between. Germline V gives CDR1 MNHNY, CDR2 SVGAGI (reference sequence). CDR3 size: 15 residues. The DNA of the CDR3 is TGTGCCAGCAGTTACTCGGGTGGAGCCGGCACTGAAGCTTTCTTT. This gives the protein CASSYSGGAGTEAFF.

The chain is built from TRBV30 and TRBJ1-2; D may be TRBD1 (6 bases). There are 14 residues in the CDR3. Trimming stripped 3 bases from V and 0 bases from J, with 11 bases between. Germline CDR1 reads GTSNPN; CDR2 reads SVGIG (reference sequence). The CDR3 DNA is TGTGCCTGGAGGCCACAGGGACCTAACTATGGCTACACCTTC. Translating it yields CAWRPQGPNYGYTF.

The chain links TRBV2 to TRBJ1-2; D not resolved. The germline V and J ends were trimmed by 2 bases and 0 bases, with 10 bases remaining between them. Germline CDR1 SNHLY, CDR2 FYNNEI. The CDR3 runs to 15 residues. CDR3 coding DNA: TGTGCCAGCAGTGAACAGGACGGGGCTAACTATGGCTACACCTTC. It translates to CASSEQDGANYGYTF.

The rearrangement links TRBV28 to TRBJ1-5; 7 bases are shared with TRBD1. Trimming cost V 5 bases and J 5 bases; bases outside gene matches: 6. Germline lookup yields CDR1 MDHEN and CDR2 SYDVKM. This CDR3 region has 14 residues. This CDR3 is CASSQPGTDQPQHF. The DNA of the CDR3 is TGTGCCAGCAGTCAGCCCGGGACAGATCAGCCCCAGCATTTT.

The chain joins TRBV27 to TRBJ1-6; a weak D match, TRBD1 (5 bases). From germline, CDR1 is MNHEY and CDR2 SMNVEV (reference sequence). Trimming shortened V by 7 bases and J by 6 bases, and 13 bases separated the two germline ends. This CDR3 spans 14 amino acids. DNA of the CDR3: TGTGCCAGCACCGTCGGGGGGGGTAATTCACCCCTCCACTTT. Encoded protein: CASTVGGGNSPLHF.

This clone was observed once. The rearrangement uses TRBV12-3 or TRBV12-4 and TRBJ1-2; D remains unclear. This CDR3 spans 11 amino acids. Deletions cut 10 bases from V and 4 bases from J, with 10 bases between. CDR3 sequence: CATASFYGYTF. The CDR3 region has the DNA TGTGCCACCGCTAGCTTCTATGGCTACACCTTC.

This chain links TRBV19 with TRBJ1-3; D possibly corresponds to TRBD1 (5 bases). This CDR3 spans 15 amino acids. Trimming removed 5 bases at V and 0 bases at J, with 11 bases between. Germline V gives CDR1 LNHDA, CDR2 SQIVND (reference sequence). DNA for the CDR3: TGTGCCAGTAGTCCGTCCGACAGCTCTGGAAACACCATATATTTT. As protein: CASSPSDSSGNTIYF.

The V and J genes are TRBV15 and TRBJ2-3; 9 nucleotides agree with TRBD1. The germline V gene has CDR1 LNHNV and CDR2 YYDKDF (reference sequence). This CDR3 is built from 15 residues. With 5 bases clipped from V and 3 bases from J, the junction kept 6 bases outside the gene matches. The CDR3, as DNA: TGTGCCACCAGCCGAGCGGGACAGGGAACAGATACGCAGTATTTT. Translated, it gives CATSRAGQGTDTQYF.

V and J are TRBV3-1 (or the pseudogene TRBV3-2) and TRBJ2-5; TRBD1 agrees at 9 bases. Germline CDR1 reads LGHDT; CDR2 reads YNNKEL (reference sequence). The CDR3 length is 14 residues. V dropped 3 bases and J dropped 5; count of bases not matched to a gene: 4. CDR3: CASSHPQGAETQYF. For the CDR3, the DNA is TGTGCCAGCAGCCATCCACAGGGGGCTGAGACCCAGTACTTC.

This chain joins TRBV7-2 and TRBJ2-7; 9 positions match TRBD2. CDR3 length: 15 residues. Trimming cost V 1 base and J 2 bases; bases outside gene matches: 3. CDR1 and CDR2 from the germline V gene are SGHTA and FQGNSA. The CDR3 reads CASSLGASGTYEQYV. CDR3 coding DNA: TGTGCCAGCAGCTTAGGCGCTAGCGGGACCTACGAGCAGTACGTC.

The V and J genes are TRBV7-6 and TRBJ2-2; TRBD1 matches 7 bases. CDR1 and CDR2 from the germline V gene are SGHVS and FNYEAQ. V lost 3 bases and J lost 1; bases outside the gene matches: 2. CDR3 length: 15 amino acids. CDR3: CASSFRDRNTGELFF. The CDR3 DNA reads as TGTGCCAGCAGCTTCCGGGACAGGAACACCGGGGAGCTGTTTTTT.

The CDR3: CASSLAPAGGYEKLFF. The CDR3 nucleotides are TGTGCCAGCAGCTTAGCGCCGGCAGGGGGCTATGAAAAACTGTTTTTT. The chain is built from TRBV7-2 and TRBJ1-4; 8 nucleotides match TRBD1. The length of the CDR3 is 16 residues. Germline V gene lookup returns CDR1 SGHTA and CDR2 FQGNSA. The V and J ends lost 0 bases and 6 bases, in that order; junction bases with no gene match: 6.